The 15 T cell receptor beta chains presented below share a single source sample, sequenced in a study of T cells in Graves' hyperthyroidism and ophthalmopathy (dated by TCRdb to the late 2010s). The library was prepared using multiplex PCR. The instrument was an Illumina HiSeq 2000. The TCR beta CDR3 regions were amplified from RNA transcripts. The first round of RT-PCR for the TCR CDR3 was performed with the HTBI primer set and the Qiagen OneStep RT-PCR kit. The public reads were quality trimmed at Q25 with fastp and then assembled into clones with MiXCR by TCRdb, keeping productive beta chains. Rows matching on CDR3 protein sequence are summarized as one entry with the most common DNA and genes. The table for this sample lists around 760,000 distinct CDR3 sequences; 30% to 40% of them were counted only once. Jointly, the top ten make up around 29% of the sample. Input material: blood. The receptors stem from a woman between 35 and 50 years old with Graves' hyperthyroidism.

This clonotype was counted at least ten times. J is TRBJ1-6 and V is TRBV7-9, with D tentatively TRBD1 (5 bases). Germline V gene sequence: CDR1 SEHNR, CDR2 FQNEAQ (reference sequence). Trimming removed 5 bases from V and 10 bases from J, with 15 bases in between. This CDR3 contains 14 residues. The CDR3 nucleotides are TGTGCCAGCAGCCGCGGCAGGGTCGGATCACCCCTCCACTTT. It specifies CASSRGRVGSPLHF.

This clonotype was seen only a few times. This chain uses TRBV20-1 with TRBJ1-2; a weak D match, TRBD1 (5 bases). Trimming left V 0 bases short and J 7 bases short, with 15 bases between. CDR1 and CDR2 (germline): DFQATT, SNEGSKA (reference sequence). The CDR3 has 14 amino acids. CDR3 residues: CSARDVTGGTGYTF. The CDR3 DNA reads TGCAGTGCTAGAGATGTAACAGGTGGGACTGGCTACACCTTC.

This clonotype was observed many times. The CDR3 DNA sequence: TGCAGCGTCGAATTAGGGGAAACCGGGGAGCTGTTTTTT. Its protein product is CSVELGETGELFF. The chain combines TRBV29-1 with TRBJ2-2; possible D gene TRBD1, 5 bases. With 6 bases removed from V and 5 bases from J, the gap between germline ends came to 13 bases. Germline CDR1 SQVTM, CDR2 ANQGSEA. The CDR3 has 13 amino acids.

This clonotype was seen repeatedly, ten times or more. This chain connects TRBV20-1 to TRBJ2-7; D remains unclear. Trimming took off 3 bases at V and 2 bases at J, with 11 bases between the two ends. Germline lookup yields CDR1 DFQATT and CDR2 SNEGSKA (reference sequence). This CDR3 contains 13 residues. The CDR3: CSASRQVTYEQYF. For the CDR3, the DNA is TGCAGTGCTAGTAGACAAGTTACCTACGAGCAGTACTTC.

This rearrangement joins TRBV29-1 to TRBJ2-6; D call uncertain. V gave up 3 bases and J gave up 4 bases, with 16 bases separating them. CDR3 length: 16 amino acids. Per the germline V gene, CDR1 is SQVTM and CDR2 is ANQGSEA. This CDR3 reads CSVDVIGLGGANVLTF. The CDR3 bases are TGCAGCGTTGACGTCATAGGGTTAGGAGGGGCCAACGTCCTGACTTTC. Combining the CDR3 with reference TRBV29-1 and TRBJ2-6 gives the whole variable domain SAVISQKPSRDICQRGTSLTIQCQVDSQVTMMFWYRQQPGQSLTLIATANQGSEATYESGFVIDKFPISRPNLTFSTLTVSNMSPEDSSIYLCSVDVIGLGGANVLTFGAGSRLTVL.

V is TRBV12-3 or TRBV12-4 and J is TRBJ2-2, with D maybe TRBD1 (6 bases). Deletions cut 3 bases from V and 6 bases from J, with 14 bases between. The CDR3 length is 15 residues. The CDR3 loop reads CASSLGTWDAGELFF. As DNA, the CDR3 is TGTGCCAGCAGTTTGGGGACATGGGACGCCGGGGAGCTGTTTTTT.

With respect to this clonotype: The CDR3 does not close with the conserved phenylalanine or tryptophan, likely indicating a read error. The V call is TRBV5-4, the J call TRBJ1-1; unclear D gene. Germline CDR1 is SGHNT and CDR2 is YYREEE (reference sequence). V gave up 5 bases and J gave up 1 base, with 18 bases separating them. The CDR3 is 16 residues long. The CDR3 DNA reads TGTGCCAGCAGAAAGACAATCGCGGAAGGGAACACTGAAGCTTTCTTA. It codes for CASRKTIAEGNTEAFL.

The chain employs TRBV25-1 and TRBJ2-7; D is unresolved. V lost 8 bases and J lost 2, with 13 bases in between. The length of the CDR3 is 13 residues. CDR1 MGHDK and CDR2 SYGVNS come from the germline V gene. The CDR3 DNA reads TGTGCCAGCCCACGATTGGATGCCTACGAGCAGTACTTC. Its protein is CASPRLDAYEQYF.

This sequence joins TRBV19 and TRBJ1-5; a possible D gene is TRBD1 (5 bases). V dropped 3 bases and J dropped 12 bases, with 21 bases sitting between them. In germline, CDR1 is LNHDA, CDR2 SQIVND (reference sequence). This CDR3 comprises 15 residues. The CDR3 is CASSIRWEIGDSQHF. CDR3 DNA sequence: TGTGCCAGTAGTATCCGTTGGGAGATAGGAGACAGCCAGCATTTT.

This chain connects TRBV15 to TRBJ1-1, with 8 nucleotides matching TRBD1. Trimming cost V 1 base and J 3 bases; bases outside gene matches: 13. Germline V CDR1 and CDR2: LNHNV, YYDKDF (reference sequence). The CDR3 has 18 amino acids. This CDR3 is CATSRGQGSRGLDTEAFF. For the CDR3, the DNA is TGTGCCACCAGCAGAGGACAGGGGAGTCGGGGATTGGACACTGAAGCTTTCTTT.

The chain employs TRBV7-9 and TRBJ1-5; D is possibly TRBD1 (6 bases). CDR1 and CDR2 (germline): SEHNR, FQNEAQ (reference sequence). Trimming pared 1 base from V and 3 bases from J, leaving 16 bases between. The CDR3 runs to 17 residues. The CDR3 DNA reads TGTGCCAGCAGCTTAGGTCTAGCAGGGGCGATCAATCAGCCCCAGCATTTT. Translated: CASSLGLAGAINQPQHF.

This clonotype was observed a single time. In DNA form, the CDR3 reads TGTGCCAGCGGGCTCGGGATTACCTACCAAGAGACCCAGTACTTC. It specifies CASGLGITYQETQYF. The chain combines TRBV6-1 with TRBJ2-5, with D perhaps matching TRBD2 (5 bases). Germline-derived CDR1 and CDR2 are MNHNS and SASEGT. V was trimmed by 8 bases and J by 0 bases, leaving 16 bases between them. CDR3 size: 15 residues.

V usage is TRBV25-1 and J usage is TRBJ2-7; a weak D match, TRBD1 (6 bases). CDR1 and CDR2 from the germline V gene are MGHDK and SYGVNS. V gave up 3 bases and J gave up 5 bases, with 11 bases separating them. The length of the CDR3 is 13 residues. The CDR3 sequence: CASSEAGGNEQYF. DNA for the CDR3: TGTGCCAGCAGTGAGGCTGGGGGCAACGAGCAGTACTTC.

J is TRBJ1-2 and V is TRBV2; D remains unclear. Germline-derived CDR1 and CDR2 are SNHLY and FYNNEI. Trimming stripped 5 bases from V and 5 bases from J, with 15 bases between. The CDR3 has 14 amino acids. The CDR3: CASSYKGLPYGYTF. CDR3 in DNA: TGTGCCAGCAGTTATAAGGGCCTACCTTATGGCTACACCTTC.

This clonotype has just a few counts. CDR3 nucleotide sequence: TGTGCCAGCAGCCAACCGGGACTAGCGTCTACAGAAACCCAGTACTTC. This gives the protein CASSQPGLASTETQYF. The V gene is TRBV28, the J gene TRBJ2-5, with TRBD2 matching 10 bases. V lost 6 bases to trimming and J lost 8 bases; unmatched junction nucleotides: 15. The CDR3 spans 16 residues. Germline CDR1 MDHEN, CDR2 SYDVKM.